This T cell receptor (beta chain) was identified during a study of persistence of HIV-infected CD4 T cells. The immunoSEQ assay was version 4, run in survey mode. Using immunoSEQ multiplex PCR, the repertoire was profiled, and TCRdb retains in-frame clones only, with some absent. The sample gives about 36,000 clones, 75% to 85% of which show up once; 0.9% to 1% is in the top ten. The CDR3 length is 16 residues. V was pared by 1 base and J by 5 bases, with 17 bases between. Germline assignment: CDR1 MGHRA and CDR2 YSYEKL. Overlapping HIV-1 Gag 15-mer peptides at approximately 0.96 ug per peptide per mL were used. CD40L-negative CD69-negative CD45RO-high memory CD4+ T cells were sorted as populations depleted of antigen-responding cells. Whole-study results and caveats: Degenerate expanded CDR3beta sequences were enriched among CMV- and Gag-responding cells. Within sorted populations, more oligoclonal TCRs accompanied more oligoclonal proviruses. CMV- and Gag-responding cells had lower TCRbeta richness than CD3/CD28-responding cells.

In regard to this clone: As yet, its antigen is unknown.

The receptor's source is an adult with HIV. The donor label of this sample is uncertain. Sequences were derived from cultured CD4+ T cells from PBMCs, sampled from a patient who received antiretroviral therapy. The chain is built from TRBV4-1 and TRBJ1-1, with a weak D call TRBD1 (5 bases). For the CDR3, the DNA is TGCGCCAGCAGCCAAGGAAGGTTGATCGGGGGTACTGAAGCTTTCTTT. Encoded protein: CASSQGRLIGGTEAFF.